The 29 T cell receptor beta chains reported below all come from one sample, sequenced in a study of CD8+ T cells in alopecia areata. Treatment described: oral pan-JAK inhibitor, 5-10 mg twice daily. RNA extraction was followed by reverse transcription into cDNA, which acted as the sequencing template. Assay: immunoSEQ multiplex PCR; the TCRdb copy retains only in-frame clones and omits some. The sample holds 130,000 or so clones; 60% to 65% are singletons and the top ten take more than 5.5%. The sequenced sample was CD4+ T cells sorted from blood, obtained at week 4, from a patient treated with tofacitinib. The source of these receptors is a human donor with alopecia areata.

The chain uses TRBV7-9 and TRBJ2-4; TRBD1 might be the D (5 bases). CDR3 length equals 14 residues. The germline gives CDR1 SEHNR, CDR2 FQNEAQ (reference sequence). V dropped 1 base and J dropped 4 bases, with 8 bases sitting between them. Written as DNA, the CDR3 is TGTGCCAGCAGCTTAGGCCCAGGGAAAAACATTCAGTACTTC. Translation: CASSLGPGKNIQYF.

The rearrangement uses TRBV2 and TRBJ2-5; possibly TRBD1 or TRBD2 for D (5 bases each). Trimming pared 6 bases from V and 5 bases from J, leaving 13 bases between. Germline lookup yields CDR1 SNHLY and CDR2 FYNNEI. The CDR3 covers 13 residues. DNA for the CDR3: TGTGCCAGCAGCGCCTTCAGGGAGGAGACCCAGTACTTC. Amino acids: CASSAFREETQYF.

For the CDR3, the DNA is TGCAGCGTTGCCCGGGACAGGGGGGACAACACTGAAGCTTTCTTT. Its protein is CSVARDRGDNTEAFF. This chain uses TRBV29-1 with TRBJ1-1; TRBD1 agrees at 11 bases. This CDR3 spans 15 amino acids. V shed 4 bases and J 2 bases; nucleotides not matched to a gene: 6. Germline-derived CDR1 and CDR2 are SQVTM and ANQGSEA.

CDR3 DNA sequence: TGCGCCAGCAGCCAAGATACCCCGGTTAGCGGGCGTTTGAATGAGCAGTTCTTC. Translation gives CASSQDTPVSGRLNEQFF. The rearrangement links TRBV4-3 to TRBJ2-1; TRBD2 matches 7 bases. The germline CDR1 and CDR2 sequences are LGHNA and YSLEER. The junction had 15 bases not matched to a gene; V was cut back by 0 bases and J by 7 bases. The CDR3 consists of 18 residues.

This sequence joins TRBV2 and TRBJ2-5, with D possibly being TRBD2 (6 bases). The germline gives CDR1 SNHLY, CDR2 FYNNEI. The CDR3 runs to 12 residues. Trimming shortened V by 11 bases and J by 4 bases, and 14 bases separated the two germline ends. Here the CDR3 reads CASAGSLETQYF. For the CDR3, the DNA is TGTGCCTCGGCGGGGTCCCTAGAGACCCAGTACTTC. Together with reference TRBV2 and TRBJ2-5, the CDR3 gives the full variable domain: EPEVTQTPSHQVTQMGQEVILRCVPISNHLYFYWYRQILGQKVEFLVSFYNNEISEKSEIFDDQFSVERPDGSNFTLKIRSTKLEDSAMYFCASAGSLETQYFGPGTRLLVL.

The chain employs TRBV27 and TRBJ2-1; 9 bases are shared with TRBD1. Germline V gene sequence: CDR1 MNHEY, CDR2 SMNVEV (reference sequence). The CDR3 extends over 14 amino acids. Unmatched junction bases numbered 2, after V lost 6 bases and J lost 2 bases. The CDR3 here is CASRRTGAYNEQFF. The CDR3 DNA reads TGTGCCAGCAGGCGGACAGGGGCCTACAATGAGCAGTTCTTC.

The chain employs TRBV29-1 and TRBJ2-1; tentative D call: TRBD2 (5 bases). In germline, CDR1 is SQVTM, CDR2 ANQGSEA. Deletions cut 4 bases from V and 3 bases from J, with 16 bases between. CDR3 size: 15 residues. CDR3 bases: TGCAGCGTTGCCCTCGGAGGCAGTAACTACAATGAGCAGTTCTTC. Amino acids: CSVALGGSNYNEQFF.

This clone showed up just a few times. The chain recombines TRBV7-2 with TRBJ2-7; 8 nucleotides align to TRBD2. CDR1 and CDR2 (germline): SGHTA, FQGNSA. Germline trimming cut 5 bases from V and 7 bases from J; bases unmatched to any gene: 16. This CDR3 region has 16 residues. The CDR3 protein is CASSPEPGLGWSEQYF. Here the CDR3 DNA reads TGTGCCAGCAGCCCAGAGCCGGGACTAGGGTGGTCAGAGCAGTACTTC.

This chain links TRBV7-9 with TRBJ2-7; the D gene is possibly TRBD1 (6 bases). CDR3 size: 13 residues. V shed 5 bases and J shed 5 bases, with 13 bases lying between them. Germline V lookup: CDR1 SEHNR, CDR2 FQNEAQ (reference sequence). CDR3 sequence (DNA): TGTGCCAGCAGCCCAGGGACATCGGACGAGCAGTACTTC. Residues: CASSPGTSDEQYF.

This chain connects TRBV5-6 to TRBJ2-7, with 8 bases that match TRBD1. The CDR3 totals 15 residues. J gave up 4 bases and V 3 bases, and 9 bases lay outside the gene matches. Germline assignment: CDR1 SGHDT and CDR2 YYEEEE. This CDR3 is CASSSWQGAIYEQYF. DNA for the CDR3: TGTGCCAGCAGCTCTTGGCAGGGGGCTATTTACGAGCAGTACTTC.

This clone was seen a handful of times. The genes are TRBV27 and TRBJ1-5; D possibly corresponds to TRBD1 (6 bases). Trimming stripped 7 bases from V and 5 bases from J, with 15 bases between. This CDR3 comprises 14 residues. CDR1 and CDR2 from the germline V gene are MNHEY and SMNVEV (reference sequence). The CDR3 reads CASKRGTRDQPQHF. The CDR3 DNA reads as TGTGCCAGCAAACGAGGGACAAGGGATCAGCCCCAGCATTTT.

The chain couples TRBV30 to TRBJ2-2, with TRBD2 matching 12 bases. Unmatched junction bases numbered 3, after V lost 4 bases and J lost 6 bases. Looked up from germline, CDR1 is GTSNPN and CDR2 is SVGIG (reference sequence). The CDR3 is 14 amino acids. CDR3 loop: CAWTSGRASGELFF. The CDR3 DNA follows: TGTGCCTGGACTAGCGGGAGGGCCTCCGGGGAGCTGTTTTTT.

The gene calls are TRBV29-1 and TRBJ1-5; D perhaps matches TRBD1 (5 bases). Trimming removed 4 bases from V and 2 bases from J, with 9 bases in between. Germline CDR1 reads SQVTM; CDR2 reads ANQGSEA. The CDR3 contains 13 residues. For the CDR3, the DNA is TGCAGCGTTGTATGGGGGGGCAATCAGCCCCAGCATTTT. This codes for CSVVWGGNQPQHF.

V gene TRBV15 combines with J gene TRBJ2-5, with a weak D call TRBD1 (6 bases). Trimming shortened V by 4 bases and J by 2 bases, and 14 bases separated the two germline ends. CDR3 length equals 15 residues. Germline V gene data show CDR1 as LNHNV and CDR2 as YYDKDF (reference sequence). This CDR3 is CATSIDRTFQETQYF. As DNA, the CDR3 is TGTGCCACCAGCATCGACAGGACTTTTCAAGAGACCCAGTACTTC.

In this sample, this clone turned up a few times. The CDR3 coding sequence is TGTGCCAGCAGTTTAGGAAGCAGGGGGTGGAATCAGCCCCAGCATTTT. Its protein product is CASSLGSRGWNQPQHF. The chain combines TRBV27 with TRBJ1-5, with TRBD1 matching over 7 bases. The CDR3 length is 16 residues. Germline-derived CDR1 and CDR2 are MNHEY and SMNVEV (reference sequence). The junction had 8 bases not matched to a gene; V was cut back by 2 bases and J by 4 bases.

DNA of the CDR3: TGTGCCAGCAGCTTCGGCGGGGGGACTCCAGAGACCCAGTACTTC. As protein: CASSFGGGTPETQYF. The chain couples TRBV7-2 to TRBJ2-5; 8 bases are a match to TRBD2. From germline, CDR1 is SGHTA and CDR2 FQGNSA. CDR3 length: 15 residues. The V and J ends lost 3 bases and 4 bases, in that order; junction bases with no gene match: 7.

The chain couples TRBV9 to TRBJ1-1; the match to TRBD1 covers 7 bases. V shed 0 bases and J 1 base; nucleotides not matched to a gene: 3. The CDR3 is 15 amino acids. Germline CDR1 is SGDLS and CDR2 is YYNGEE. The DNA of the CDR3 is TGTGCCAGCAGCGTAGCCGGGACAGCGAACACTGAAGCTTTCTTT. Protein product: CASSVAGTANTEAFF. The whole variable domain, remainder taken from reference TRBV9 and TRBJ1-1, is DSGVTQTPKHLITATGQRVTLRCSPRSGDLSVYWYQQSLDQGLQFLIQYYNGEERAKGNILERFSAQQFPDLHSELNLSSLELGDSALYFCASSVAGTANTEAFFGQGTRLTVV.

The chain has TRBV4-2 and TRBJ2-4, with D unclear. From germline, CDR1 is LGHNA and CDR2 YNFKEQ. V gave up 7 bases and J gave up 3 bases, with 7 bases separating them. The CDR3 totals 12 residues. The CDR3 DNA is TGTGCCAGCACAGACGGCAAAAACATTCAGTACTTC. Protein product: CASTDGKNIQYF.

This clone was picked up a small number of times. This sequence joins TRBV7-2 and TRBJ2-5, with 8 bases matching TRBD1. Trimming at V came to 0 bases and at J to 5 bases, leaving 5 bases not matched to a gene. CDR1 SGHTA and CDR2 FQGNSA come from the germline V gene. The CDR3 runs to 15 residues. The DNA of the CDR3 is TGTGCCAGCAGCTTAGCGACAGGGGTCGGGGAGACCCAGTACTTC. It specifies CASSLATGVGETQYF.

This clone has just a few counts. V and J are TRBV7-9 and TRBJ2-5; D is undetermined. The V gene's germline CDR1 is SEHNR and CDR2 FQNEAQ (reference sequence). The CDR3 length is 14 residues. V was shortened by 0 bases and J by 3 bases, with 8 bases between the two germline ends. The CDR3 here is CASSLAPQEETQYF. The CDR3 nucleotides are TGTGCCAGCAGCTTAGCGCCCCAGGAAGAGACCCAGTACTTC.

The chain uses TRBV10-3 and TRBJ2-3; 11 nucleotides align to TRBD1. Germline values: CDR1 ENHRY, CDR2 SYGVKD. The V segment lost 4 bases and the J segment 3 bases; nucleotides outside the gene matches: 3. This CDR3 contains 15 residues. The CDR3 nucleotides are TGTGCCATCAGTGGAGGACAGGGGGCAACAGATACGCAGTATTTT. This sequence encodes CAISGGQGATDTQYF.

This clone was recorded a few times. The V gene is TRBV4-3, the J gene TRBJ2-7; 13 bases are a match to TRBD2. CDR1 and CDR2 (germline): LGHNA, YSLEER. The V segment lost 1 base and the J segment 5 bases; nucleotides outside the gene matches: 8. This CDR3 is 17 amino acids long. The CDR3: CASSQGTSGSLSDEQYF. CDR3 nucleotide sequence: TGCGCCAGCAGCCAAGGGACTAGCGGGAGCTTGAGCGACGAGCAGTACTTC.

This rearrangement joins TRBV5-4 to TRBJ2-2; 8 bases are a match to TRBD1. Trimming at V came to 0 bases and at J to 7 bases, leaving 5 bases not matched to a gene. Germline V lookup: CDR1 SGHNT, CDR2 YYREEE (reference sequence). This CDR3 has 15 amino acids. The CDR3 region is CASSLDRTGIGELFF. The CDR3 DNA is TGTGCCAGCAGCTTGGACCGGACAGGGATCGGGGAGCTGTTTTTT. Supplemented by reference TRBV5-4 and TRBJ2-2, the full variable domain reads ETGVTQSPTHLIKTRGQQVTLRCSSQSGHNTVSWYQQALGQGPQFIFQYYREEENGRGNFPPRFSGLQFPNYSSELNVNALELDDSALYLCASSLDRTGIGELFFGEGSRLTVL.

This clone was seen more than once but under ten times. The genes are TRBV7-9 and TRBJ1-6, with D uncertain. Trimming took off 1 base at V and 4 bases at J, with 8 bases between the two ends. The germline gives CDR1 SEHNR, CDR2 FQNEAQ (reference sequence). The CDR3 has 15 amino acids. Written as DNA, the CDR3 is TGTGCCAGCAGCTTAGGGGGAGGTTATAATTCACCCCTCCACTTT. The encoded protein is CASSLGGGYNSPLHF.

The chain carries TRBV18 and TRBJ2-7; 10 nucleotides align to TRBD1. The junction had 12 bases not matched to a gene; V was cut back by 3 bases and J by 7 bases. The CDR3 length is 16 residues. Germline lookup yields CDR1 KGHSH and CDR2 LQKENI. The CDR3 sequence: CASSPGTGTGVVEQYF. DNA of the CDR3: TGTGCCAGCTCACCGGGAACCGGGACAGGGGTTGTTGAGCAGTACTTC.

V is TRBV6-5 and J is TRBJ1-2, with a weak D call TRBD1 (5 bases). The CDR3 covers 14 residues. V was trimmed by 6 bases and J by 1 base, leaving 12 bases between them. CDR1 MNHEY and CDR2 SVGAGI come from the germline V gene. The CDR3 here is CASRRQPGNYGYTF. CDR3 nucleotide sequence: TGTGCCAGCAGAAGACAGCCCGGTAACTATGGCTACACCTTC.

The rearrangement links TRBV11-1 to TRBJ2-3; D remains ambiguous. This CDR3 contains 16 residues. Germline V lookup: CDR1 SGHAT, CDR2 FQDESV (reference sequence). V shed 5 bases and J shed 3 bases, with 18 bases lying between them. In DNA form, the CDR3 reads TGTGCCAGCAGCACGGGCCCTCTCGGAGCGACAGATACGCAGTATTTT. Its protein is CASSTGPLGATDTQYF.

The genes are TRBV6-5 and TRBJ2-5; 9 bases align to TRBD2. The ends lost 7 bases at V and 4 bases at J; junction bases unmatched: 4. The CDR3 has 13 amino acids. CDR1 is MNHEY and CDR2 is SVGAGI in the germline V gene. CDR3 residues: CASMAGGAETQYF. The CDR3 DNA reads TGTGCCAGCATGGCGGGAGGGGCAGAGACCCAGTACTTC.

The chain recombines TRBV25-1 with TRBJ2-6, with D possibly TRBD1 on 6 matching bases. The CDR3 runs to 15 residues. Trimming shortened V by 5 bases and J by 4 bases, and 12 bases separated the two germline ends. Germline CDR1 is MGHDK and CDR2 is SYGVNS. CDR3 protein: CASSKTGPGANVLTF. The CDR3 DNA reads TGTGCCAGCAGTAAAACAGGGCCCGGGGCCAACGTCCTGACTTTC.